The 13 T cell receptor beta chains given below trace back to one sample, sequenced in a study of early T cells in non-severe SARS-CoV-2 infection. A single record per CDR3 protein comes from TCRdb applying MiXCR to the 5' RACE reads. The top ten clones hold roughly a tenth of a sample with 50,000 or so distinct CDR3 sequences, approximately 12% of them seen once. The specimen sequenced was whole blood. These receptors came from an adult who was a healthcare worker with PCR-confirmed SARS-CoV-2 infection or an uninfected control (not recorded which).

This clonotype was counted ten times or more. CDR3 sequence reads: CASSRLAGYYEQYF. DNA of the CDR3: TGTGCCAGCAGTCGGTTAGCGGGATATTACGAGCAGTACTTC. The rearrangement uses TRBV14 and TRBJ2-7; TRBD2 agrees at 8 bases. V shed 6 bases and J 4 bases; nucleotides not matched to a gene: 8. The germline CDR1 and CDR2 sequences are SGHDN and FVKESK. This CDR3 is built from 14 residues. The variable domain in full, completed from reference TRBV14 and TRBJ2-7, reads EAGVTQFPSHSVIEKGQTVTLRCDPISGHDNLYWYRRVMGKEIKFLLHFVKESKQDESGMPNNRFLAERTGGTYSTLKVQPAELEDSGVYFCASSRLAGYYEQYFGPGTRLTVT.

The chain uses TRBV18 and TRBJ1-2; D ambiguous. CDR3 length equals 13 residues. The germline V and J ends were trimmed by 0 bases and 6 bases, with 8 bases remaining between them. Germline lookup yields CDR1 KGHSH and CDR2 LQKENI. CDR3 sequence reads: CASSPPIKDGYTF. As DNA, the CDR3 is TGTGCCAGCTCACCACCAATCAAGGATGGCTACACCTTC.

V and J are TRBV19 and TRBJ2-5; D uncertain. Trimming took 1 base from V and 2 from J, leaving 8 bases between them. Germline-derived CDR1 and CDR2 are LNHDA and SQIVND (reference sequence). This CDR3 contains 14 residues. The CDR3 spells CASSIVHVQETQYF. CDR3 bases: TGTGCCAGTAGTATAGTCCACGTACAAGAGACCCAGTACTTC.

This sequence joins TRBV6-4 and TRBJ2-2; 8 nucleotides line up with TRBD1. The CDR3 contains 14 residues. The V gene end was trimmed by 5 bases and the J gene end by 4 bases; junction bases not matched to a gene: 3. Per the germline V gene, CDR1 is MRHNA and CDR2 is SNTAGT. CDR3 DNA sequence: TGTGCCAGCAGTACTGACAGGGGCACCGGGGAGCTGTTTTTT. Protein: CASSTDRGTGELFF.

This clonotype was observed many times. Here the CDR3 reads CASSLPRAGGDNEQFF. The CDR3 nucleotides are TGTGCCAGCAGCCTTCCGCGAGCGGGAGGAGACAATGAGCAGTTCTTC. The chain carries TRBV7-8 and TRBJ2-1; 9 bases agree with TRBD2. The germline V gene has CDR1 SGHVS and CDR2 FQNEAQ. The CDR3 covers 16 residues. With V trimmed by 5 bases and J by 5 bases, 10 bases remained unmatched.

This chain joins TRBV3-1 and TRBJ1-1, with no clear D. V lost 3 bases and J 12 bases, leaving 14 bases between the germline ends. The germline gives CDR1 LGHDT, CDR2 YNNKEL (reference sequence). The CDR3 length is 12 residues. CDR3 nucleotide sequence: TGTGCCAGCAGCCAGGCCATGGGTACAACTTTCTTT. Its protein product is CASSQAMGTTFF.

Note on this clonotype: This may be a read error: a much more frequent sequence differs by one nucleotide. This chain connects TRBV29-1 to TRBJ2-7; D possibly corresponds to TRBD1 (6 bases). The CDR3 extends over 13 amino acids. Looked up from germline, CDR1 is SQVTM and CDR2 is ANQGSEA. V gave up 5 bases and J gave up 4 bases, with 15 bases separating them. CDR3 nucleotides: TGCAGCGTTCCCGGGACAAGCGCTTACGAGCAGTACTTC. It codes for CSVPGTSAYEQYF.

The chain's CDR3 is CASSSDRSSYNEQFF. CDR3 sequence (DNA): TGTGCCAGCAGTTCGGACAGGTCCTCCTACAATGAGCAGTTCTTC. The chain is built from TRBV12-3 or TRBV12-4 and TRBJ2-1; 7 nucleotides align to TRBD1. V trimming: 4 bases; J trimming: 0 bases; junction bases outside the gene matches: 3. This CDR3 region has 15 residues.

This clonotype was seen ten or more times. The V and J genes are TRBV7-8 and TRBJ1-1; 9 bases are shared with TRBD1. This CDR3 is 15 amino acids long. With 3 bases clipped from V and 4 bases from J, the junction kept 6 bases outside the gene matches. Germline lookup yields CDR1 SGHVS and CDR2 FQNEAQ. The CDR3 loop is CASSFIGTGTTEAFF. In nucleotides, the CDR3 is TGTGCCAGCAGCTTCATCGGGACAGGGACCACTGAAGCTTTCTTT.

In its sample, this clonotype was seen many times. The chain combines TRBV27 with TRBJ1-1; the D is unclear. The CDR3 runs 14 residues. Trimming shortened V by 3 bases and J by 0 bases, and 8 bases separated the two germline ends. Looked up from germline, CDR1 is MNHEY and CDR2 is SMNVEV (reference sequence). The CDR3 spells CASSFVGMNTEAFF. CDR3 DNA sequence: TGTGCCAGCAGTTTTGTTGGTATGAACACTGAAGCTTTCTTT.

This clonotype was seen many times. The CDR3 DNA reads as TGTGCCAGCAGCTTGGCCTCAGAGGGGGCGCGGGAGCAGTACTTC. This translates into CASSLASEGAREQYF. V gene TRBV5-4 combines with J gene TRBJ2-7, with TRBD1 identical over 7 bases. J was trimmed by 7 bases and V by 0 bases; bases with no gene match: 10. Germline-derived CDR1 and CDR2 are SGHNT and YYREEE (reference sequence). The CDR3 contains 15 residues.

This clonotype turned up a few times. The chain employs TRBV28 and TRBJ2-1; possibly TRBD2 for D (6 bases). This CDR3 is built from 13 residues. Trimming cost V 7 bases and J 8 bases, with 15 bases left between them. Germline CDR1 and CDR2: MDHEN and SYDVKM. The DNA of the CDR3 is TGTGCCAGCACCTTCGGGGGAACCCATGAGCAGTTCTTC. It codes for CASTFGGTHEQFF.

The sample holds many counts of this clonotype. This chain joins TRBV18 and TRBJ2-7, with D unclear. Germline CDR1 and CDR2: KGHSH and LQKENI. The CDR3 has 14 amino acids. Trimming shortened V by 0 bases and J by 3 bases, and 9 bases separated the two germline ends. This CDR3 is CASSPPEQIYEQYF. In DNA, the CDR3 is TGTGCCAGCTCACCACCGGAACAGATCTACGAGCAGTACTTC. The full variable domain, rest sourced from reference TRBV18 and TRBJ2-7, is NAGVMQNPRHLVRRRGQEARLRCSPMKGHSHVYWYRQLPEEGLKFMVYLQKENIIDESGMPKERFSAEFPKEGPSILRIQQVVRGDSAAYFCASSPPEQIYEQYFGPGTRLTVT.